A single T cell receptor beta chain is shown here with its context. Its target is unknown. Through 5' RACE with UMI labels, the TRB cDNA libraries were prepared. From the 5' RACE reads, TCRdb lists one entry per CDR3 protein and no DNA. This table holds around 8,400 distinct CDR3 sequences. This sample was taken from a study of CXCR3-negative and CXCR3-positive naive CD8 T cells. Study-level findings and limits: Relative to memory CD8+ cells, whose diversity was much lower, both naive subsets had comparably high diversity. Researchers report CXCR3 expression partially decreased after cryopreservation, with fresh PBMCs used in most assays.

Germline V gives CDR1 SQVTM, CDR2 ANQGSEA. This CDR3 has 13 amino acids. Input material: naive CXCR3- CD8+ T cells from blood. Described subset: CD45RO-CCR7+CD27+CD95- naive CD8+ T cells lacking CXCR3 (TNR3-). The chain is built from TRBV29-1 and TRBJ2-7; TCRdb designates TRBD2, a call that cannot be tested without DNA. The receptor's source is a human donor in good health. Some clones in this sample may be carry-over from other donors' samples. CDR3: CSVVSRETYEQYF.